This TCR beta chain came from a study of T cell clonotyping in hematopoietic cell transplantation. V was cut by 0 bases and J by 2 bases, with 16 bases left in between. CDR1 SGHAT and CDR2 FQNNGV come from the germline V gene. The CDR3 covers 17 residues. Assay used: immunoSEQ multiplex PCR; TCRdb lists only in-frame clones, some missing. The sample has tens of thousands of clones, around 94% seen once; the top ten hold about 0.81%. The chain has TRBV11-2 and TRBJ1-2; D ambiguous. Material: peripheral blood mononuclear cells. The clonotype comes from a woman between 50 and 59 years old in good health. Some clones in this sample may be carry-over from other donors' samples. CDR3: CASSLDRLGSLNYGYTF. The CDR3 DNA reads TGTGCCAGCAGCTTAGATCGGCTGGGCTCATTAAACTATGGCTACACCTTC.